What follows are 15 T cell receptor beta chains derived from one specimen sequenced in a study of shared clonotypes between healthy human individuals. Selected positively for CCR7 and CD45RO-negative, naive CD8 cells excluded terminally differentiated effector memory CD45RA+ cells. Clones were sequenced by immunoSEQ multiplex PCR, and TCRdb holds only the in-frame ones, with some missing. The sample lists about 2.1 million clones, just under 95% occurring once. The specimen sequenced was naive CD8+ T cells from PBMCs. All receptors come from a man aged 18 to 29 in good health. Some clones in this sample may be carry-over from other donors' samples.

The rearrangement links TRBV18 to TRBJ2-1, with TRBD2 matching 8 bases. The V segment lost 3 bases and the J segment 7 bases; nucleotides outside the gene matches: 8. Per germline, CDR1 KGHSH and CDR2 LQKENI. CDR3 length equals 15 residues. The CDR3 DNA reads TGTGCCAGCTCACCCCGGGAGGGCCAAGAGAATGAGCAGTTCTTC. Translating gives CASSPREGQENEQFF.

The genes are TRBV4-1 and TRBJ2-7; D gene unclear. Germline loops: CDR1 MGHRA, CDR2 YSYEKL. Trimming stripped 3 bases from V and 2 bases from J, with 14 bases between. The CDR3 has 15 residues. This chain's CDR3 is CASSQLGPAAYEQYF. CDR3 bases: TGCGCCAGCAGCCAGCTGGGTCCTGCGGCCTACGAGCAGTACTTC.

Notes on this clone: The sample carries other DNA sequences with the same CDR3. V is TRBV7-9 and J is TRBJ2-1, with D uncertain. V lost 5 bases and J 6 bases, leaving 8 bases between the germline ends. The germline gives CDR1 SEHNR, CDR2 FQNEAQ (reference sequence). This CDR3 region has 12 residues. The CDR3 bases are TGTGCCAGCAGCCCGGACCTCAATGAGCAGTTCTTC. Encoded protein: CASSPDLNEQFF.

The chain recombines TRBV6-1 with TRBJ1-1; maybe TRBD1 (5 bases). Germline loops: CDR1 MNHNS, CDR2 SASEGT. The CDR3 totals 11 residues. Trimming took off 7 bases at V and 9 bases at J, with 12 bases between the two ends. DNA of the CDR3: TGTGCCAGCAACCATGAGGGGAAAGCTTTCTTT. This translates into CASNHEGKAFF.

The DNA for the CDR3 is TGTGCCACGGACAGGGTGAATGAGCAGTTCTTC. Translation: CATDRVNEQFF. This chain joins TRBV2 and TRBJ2-1, with 8 bases that match TRBD1. Germline V CDR1 and CDR2: SNHLY, FYNNEI. The junction had 3 bases not matched to a gene; V was cut back by 10 bases and J by 7 bases. The CDR3 totals 11 residues.

This clone was counted a single time. The CDR3 DNA is TGTGCCAGCAGCTCGAAACTGGCGGGAGGGAACCTTCCCTACAATGAGCAGTTCTTC. This codes for CASSSKLAGGNLPYNEQFF. J is TRBJ2-1 and V is TRBV7-3; TRBD2 matches 9 bases. J lost 2 bases, V lost 4 bases, and 15 bases had no gene match. This CDR3 is built from 19 residues. Germline CDR1 SGHTA, CDR2 FQGTGA.

V is TRBV29-1 and J is TRBJ1-1; no firm D call. Germline values: CDR1 SQVTM, CDR2 ANQGSEA. CDR3 length: 10 residues. The V and J ends lost 4 bases and 4 bases respectively, with 4 bases between them. In DNA, the CDR3 is TGCAGCGTTGGGGCCACTGAAGCTTTCTTT. Translating gives CSVGATEAFF.

A remark on this clone: An end of the junction differs from the germline gene, which may be a read error. This chain joins TRBV9 and TRBJ2-1, with D possibly TRBD1 on 5 matching bases. The length of the CDR3 is 13 residues. The germline gives CDR1 SGDLS, CDR2 YYNGEE. The CDR3 is CASSEGRPNAQFF. The DNA for the CDR3 is TGTGCCAGCAGCGAGGGGCGCCCCAATGCGCAGTTCTTC.

V gene TRBV27 combines with J gene TRBJ2-7; 7 nucleotides match TRBD2. CDR1 MNHEY and CDR2 SMNVEV come from the germline V gene (reference sequence). The CDR3 is 17 amino acids. Unmatched junction bases numbered 11, after V lost 3 bases and J lost 0 bases. CDR3 region: CASSFLSPSGSSYEQYF. The DNA for the CDR3 is TGTGCCAGCAGTTTTCTCTCCCCTAGCGGAAGCTCCTACGAGCAGTACTTC.

This clone has only one observation. V gene TRBV4-3 combines with J gene TRBJ2-1; maybe TRBD2 (6 bases). Trimming took 1 base from V and 8 from J, leaving 18 bases between them. The CDR3 extends over 16 amino acids. Germline values: CDR1 LGHNA, CDR2 YSLEER. CDR3 in DNA: TGCGCCAGCAGCCAAGGGGGGGTGGACGGAGTGGATGAGCAGTTCTTC. Translating it yields CASSQGGVDGVDEQFF.

Regarding this clone: The same CDR3 is also encoded by other DNA sequences in this sample. The rearrangement links TRBV7-8 to TRBJ2-7; 11 bases agree with TRBD1. The CDR3 is 15 amino acids. The trim removed 1 base at V and 4 bases at J, leaving 3 bases unmatched. The V gene's germline CDR1 is SGHVS and CDR2 FQNEAQ. The CDR3 DNA reads TGTGCCAGCAGCTTAGAGGGGACAGGGGGGTACGAGCAGTACTTC. Translating gives CASSLEGTGGYEQYF.

J is TRBJ2-2 and V is TRBV9; D not certain. The CDR3 has 15 residues. Germline loops: CDR1 SGDLS, CDR2 YYNGEE. V lost 0 bases and J 1 base, leaving 7 bases between the germline ends. This CDR3 is CASSVEGGNTGELFF. The DNA for the CDR3 is TGTGCCAGCAGCGTAGAGGGCGGGAACACCGGGGAGCTGTTTTTT.

The J gene is TRBJ2-7, the V gene TRBV11-2; 9 bases match TRBD1. The CDR3 loop spans 14 amino acids. Germline values: CDR1 SGHAT, CDR2 FQNNGV. With V trimmed by 1 base and J by 5 bases, 3 bases remained unmatched. The CDR3 loop is CASSLVGTGHEQYF. In DNA, the CDR3 is TGTGCCAGCAGCTTAGTAGGGACAGGGCACGAGCAGTACTTC.

The V call is TRBV25-1, the J call TRBJ1-6, with 9 bases lining up with TRBD1. V shed 3 bases and J 9 bases; nucleotides not matched to a gene: 12. CDR3 length: 17 residues. Germline CDR1 MGHDK, CDR2 SYGVNS. The CDR3 region has the DNA TGTGCCAGCAGTGAGGGTTTTACAGGGGGCGACGGTTCACCCCTCCACTTT. It codes for CASSEGFTGGDGSPLHF.

The genes are TRBV28 and TRBJ2-2; 7 nucleotides line up with TRBD2. The CDR3 spans 16 residues. Per germline, CDR1 MDHEN and CDR2 SYDVKM. V dropped 5 bases and J dropped 5; count of bases not matched to a gene: 11. Here the CDR3 reads CASSPPAGLWTGELFF. CDR3 bases: TGTGCCAGCAGTCCCCCAGCGGGACTTTGGACCGGGGAGCTGTTTTTT.